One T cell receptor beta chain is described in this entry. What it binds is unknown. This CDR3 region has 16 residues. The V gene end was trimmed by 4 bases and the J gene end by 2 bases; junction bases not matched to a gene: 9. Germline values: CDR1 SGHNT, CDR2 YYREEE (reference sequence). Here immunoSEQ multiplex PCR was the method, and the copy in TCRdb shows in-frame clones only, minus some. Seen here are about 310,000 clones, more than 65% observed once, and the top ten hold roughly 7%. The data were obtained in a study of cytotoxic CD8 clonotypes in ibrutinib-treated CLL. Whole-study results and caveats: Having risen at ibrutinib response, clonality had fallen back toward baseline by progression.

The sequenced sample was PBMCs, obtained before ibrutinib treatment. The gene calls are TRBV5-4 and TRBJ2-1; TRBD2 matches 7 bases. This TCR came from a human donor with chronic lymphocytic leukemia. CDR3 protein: CASSPQLAGAYNEQFF. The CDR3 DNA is TGTGCCAGCAGCCCGCAATTGGCGGGAGCCTACAATGAGCAGTTCTTC. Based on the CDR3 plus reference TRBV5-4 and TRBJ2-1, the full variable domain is ETGVTQSPTHLIKTRGQQVTLRCSSQSGHNTVSWYQQALGQGPQFIFQYYREEENGRGNFPPRFSGLQFPNYSSELNVNALELDDSALYLCASSPQLAGAYNEQFFGPGTRLTVL.